The 22 T cell receptor beta chains listed next were all sequenced from one sample in a study of shared T cell receptors in the human thymus. TCRdb's copy holds only in-frame clones and misses some; the assay was immunoSEQ multiplex PCR. The data show 600,000 or so clones, roughly 86% seen once. This sample also belongs to another study, concerning human thymus T cells.

Sequencing was carried out using thymocytes. The receptors shown here come from a boy under two years old with a congenital heart defect.

This chain links TRBV11-3 with TRBJ2-2; weak D call: TRBD2 (5 bases). Germline assignment: CDR1 SGHNT and CDR2 YENEEA. Trimming removed 4 bases at V and 6 bases at J, with 6 bases between. The CDR3 contains 12 residues. The CDR3 DNA reads TGTGCCAGCAGCTCCGGGGCCGGGGAGCTGTTTTTT. Its translation: CASSSGAGELFF.

This sequence joins TRBV2 and TRBJ2-1; D is unclear. Trimming took 8 bases from V and 4 from J, leaving 9 bases between them. The germline V gene has CDR1 SNHLY and CDR2 FYNNEI. This CDR3 is 12 amino acids long. The CDR3 region is CASGAHYNEQFF. DNA of the CDR3: TGTGCCAGCGGAGCGCATTACAATGAGCAGTTCTTC.

The genes are TRBV7-3 and TRBJ2-1; tentative D call: TRBD1 (6 bases). The length of the CDR3 is 13 residues. V was trimmed by 4 bases and J by 10 bases, leaving 14 bases between them. CDR1 SGHTA and CDR2 FQGTGA come from the germline V gene. The CDR3 sequence: CASSSRTENEQFF. Here the CDR3 DNA reads TGTGCCAGCAGCTCTCGGACAGAAAACGAGCAGTTCTTC.

The genes are TRBV10-3 and TRBJ2-1; perhaps TRBD2 as D (5 bases). The CDR3 runs 12 residues. Germline V gene lookup returns CDR1 ENHRY and CDR2 SYGVKD. The V gene lost 6 bases and the J gene lost 6 bases, with 9 bases spanning the gap. The DNA of the CDR3 is TGTGCCATCAGGGACTCTTTCAATGAGCAGTTCTTC. It translates to CAIRDSFNEQFF.

The V call is TRBV5-1, the J call TRBJ1-6; D unresolved. The CDR3 contains 14 residues. CDR1 is SGHRS and CDR2 is YFSETQ in the germline V gene. Trimming shortened V by 5 bases and J by 4 bases, and 10 bases separated the two germline ends. CDR3 nucleotides: TGCGCCAGCAGTATGGAGAATTATAATTCACCCCTCCACTTT. Residues: CASSMENYNSPLHF. Drawing the rest from reference TRBV5-1 and TRBJ1-6, the complete variable domain is KAGVTQTPRYLIKTRGQQVTLSCSPISGHRSVSWYQQTPGQGLQFLFEYFSETQRNKGNFPGRFSGRQFSNSRSEMNVSTLELGDSALYLCASSMENYNSPLHFGNGTRLTVT.

This sequence joins TRBV30 and TRBJ1-1; D perhaps matches TRBD1 (6 bases). V was clipped by 7 bases and J by 11 bases, with 17 bases between them. This CDR3 is built from 11 residues. From germline, CDR1 is GTSNPN and CDR2 SVGIG (reference sequence). The CDR3 sequence is CASILQGRAFF. The CDR3 DNA sequence: TGTGCCTCAATCTTACAGGGTAGGGCTTTCTTT.

The V gene is TRBV5-4, the J gene TRBJ2-3; tentative D call: TRBD2 (6 bases). CDR3 length equals 18 residues. Germline assignment: CDR1 SGHNT and CDR2 YYREEE (reference sequence). V was clipped by 3 bases and J by 2 bases, with 22 bases between them. CDR3 in DNA: TGTGCCAGCAGCTCCACTGTGGCGGGGAATGAGGCCACAGATACGCAGTATTTT. Protein sequence: CASSSTVAGNEATDTQYF.

The chain couples TRBV5-1 to TRBJ2-7, with 9 bases lining up with TRBD1. This CDR3 is 14 amino acids long. J was trimmed by 6 bases and V by 1 base; bases with no gene match: 5. CDR1 and CDR2 from the germline V gene are SGHRS and YFSETQ. The CDR3 region has the DNA TGCGCCAGCAGCTTGACGGACAGGGGTTCCGAGCAGTACTTC. Its protein is CASSLTDRGSEQYF.

The chain has TRBV2 and TRBJ2-5; 7 nucleotides line up with TRBD1. Germline lookup yields CDR1 SNHLY and CDR2 FYNNEI. V was pared by 4 bases and J by 2 bases, with 4 bases of the junction left unmatched. This CDR3 has 14 residues. Here the CDR3 reads CASSGGGQQETQYF. The CDR3 DNA sequence: TGTGCCAGCAGTGGTGGGGGACAGCAAGAGACCCAGTACTTC.

This rearrangement joins TRBV4-1 to TRBJ2-7, with unresolved D. CDR3 length: 14 residues. The V end was cut by 1 base, the J end by 2 bases, with 9 bases between. The germline V gene encodes CDR1 MGHRA and CDR2 YSYEKL. The CDR3 bases are TGCGCCAGCAGCCAAGGTAACAGACCCTACGAGCAGTACTTC. Protein: CASSQGNRPYEQYF.

V and J are TRBV7-2 and TRBJ2-7; a weak D match, TRBD2 (5 bases). Germline CDR1 is SGHTA and CDR2 is FQGNSA. CDR3 length equals 17 residues. V was shortened by 2 bases and J by 0 bases, with 17 bases between the two germline ends. The CDR3, as DNA: TGTGCCAGCAGCTTAATCACCGGCGGGCTATTCTCCTACGAGCAGTACTTC. It yields the protein CASSLITGGLFSYEQYF.

The V call is TRBV7-6, the J call TRBJ2-3; 13 bases are shared with TRBD2. Per germline, CDR1 SGHVS and CDR2 FNYEAQ. This CDR3 is 19 amino acids long. With 1 base clipped from V and 0 bases from J, the junction kept 7 bases outside the gene matches. The DNA for the CDR3 is TGTGCCAGCAGCTTAGAAAGGGGACTAGCGGGACTTAGCACAGATACGCAGTATTTT. It specifies CASSLERGLAGLSTDTQYF.

This sequence joins TRBV30 and TRBJ1-1, with D possibly matching TRBD1 (5 bases). This CDR3 has 14 amino acids. Germline V gives CDR1 GTSNPN, CDR2 SVGIG (reference sequence). Trimming shortened V by 1 base and J by 0 bases, and 9 bases separated the two germline ends. The CDR3 DNA sequence: TGTGCCTGGAGTGGCAGGGTCTTGAACACTGAAGCTTTCTTT. The encoded protein is CAWSGRVLNTEAFF. Using reference TRBV30 and TRBJ1-1 for the parts outside the CDR3, the full variable domain is SQTIHQWPATLVQPVGSPLSLECTVEGTSNPNLYWYRQAAGRGLQLLFYSVGIGQISSEVPQNLSASRPQDRQFILSSKKLLLSDSGFYLCAWSGRVLNTEAFFGQGTRLTVV.

This chain joins TRBV30 and TRBJ2-2; a weak D match, TRBD2 (6 bases). V was pared by 0 bases and J by 1 base, with 27 bases between. CDR1 and CDR2 from the germline V gene are GTSNPN and SVGIG (reference sequence). This CDR3 region has 21 residues. For the CDR3, the DNA is TGTGCCTGGAGTGTACAAGTGCGGGGCCTCAAACTCAAAGAGAACACCGGGGAGCTGTTTTTT. Encoded protein: CAWSVQVRGLKLKENTGELFF. The full variable domain, its missing parts supplied by reference TRBV30 and TRBJ2-2, is SQTIHQWPATLVQPVGSPLSLECTVEGTSNPNLYWYRQAAGRGLQLLFYSVGIGQISSEVPQNLSASRPQDRQFILSSKKLLLSDSGFYLCAWSVQVRGLKLKENTGELFFGEGSRLTVL.

This chain uses TRBV7-8 with TRBJ2-7, with 7 bases identical to TRBD2. Germline CDR1 reads SGHVS; CDR2 reads FQNEAQ. The junction had 8 bases not matched to a gene; V was cut back by 4 bases and J by 2 bases. The length of the CDR3 is 15 residues. The CDR3 loop is CASSSGLDRTYEQYF. CDR3 DNA: TGTGCCAGCAGCTCAGGACTAGATAGAACCTACGAGCAGTACTTC.

The V gene is TRBV4-3, the J gene TRBJ2-7; D perhaps matches TRBD2 (5 bases). The CDR3 is 15 residues long. Trimming cost V 4 bases and J 0 bases, with 13 bases left between them. Germline V gene data show CDR1 as LGHNA and CDR2 as YSLEER. In DNA form, the CDR3 reads TGCGCCAGCAGCCCTAGGACGGGAAACTCCTACGAGCAGTACTTC. It yields the protein CASSPRTGNSYEQYF.

This clone was detected once. This chain connects TRBV6-5 to TRBJ1-3; D is perhaps TRBD1 (5 bases). The CDR3 has 15 amino acids. The V gene lost 9 bases and the J gene lost 0 bases, with 15 bases spanning the gap. Germline assignment: CDR1 MNHEY and CDR2 SVGAGI. Here the CDR3 DNA reads TGTGCCAGTTGGGACTGGCGCTTCTCTGGAAACACCATATATTTT. Amino acid sequence: CASWDWRFSGNTIYF.

The chain employs TRBV19 and TRBJ2-2; tentatively, D is TRBD1 (7 bases). V lost 5 bases to trimming and J lost 4 bases, with 14 bases between them. This CDR3 contains 15 residues. Germline V gives CDR1 LNHDA, CDR2 SQIVND (reference sequence). The CDR3 region is CASSQGQRVTGELFF. The CDR3 coding sequence is TGTGCCAGTAGTCAGGGACAGCGGGTCACCGGGGAGCTGTTTTTT.

CDR3 sequence reads: CASSFFQGAAQYEQYF. The CDR3 nucleotides are TGTGCCAGCAGCTTTTTTCAAGGGGCAGCCCAATACGAGCAGTACTTC. This chain uses TRBV5-6 with TRBJ2-7, with D possibly being TRBD1 (5 bases). Germline V gives CDR1 SGHDT, CDR2 YYEEEE. With 2 bases removed from V and 4 bases from J, the gap between germline ends came to 19 bases. The CDR3 has 16 amino acids.

The chain recombines TRBV6-6 with TRBJ1-1, with D perhaps TRBD1 (6 bases). The V and J ends lost 5 bases and 4 bases respectively, with 11 bases between them. Germline V gene lookup returns CDR1 MNHNY and CDR2 SVGAGI (reference sequence). This CDR3 has 13 amino acids. CDR3 protein: CASSPTGTTEAFF. The CDR3 DNA is TGTGCCAGCAGTCCCACAGGGACCACTGAAGCTTTCTTT.

The chain has TRBV28 and TRBJ2-3; 11 positions match TRBD1. Trimming took 6 bases from V and 4 from J; bases not matched to a gene: 6. CDR1 and CDR2 from the germline V gene are MDHEN and SYDVKM. This CDR3 comprises 15 residues. The CDR3 coding sequence is TGTGCCAGCAGACATGGGACAGGGGGGGCAGATACGCAGTATTTT. The encoded protein is CASRHGTGGADTQYF.

The chain combines TRBV27 with TRBJ2-6; tentatively, D is TRBD1 (5 bases). V lost 0 bases and J lost 0, with 18 bases in between. This CDR3 comprises 20 residues. Germline V gives CDR1 MNHEY, CDR2 SMNVEV (reference sequence). The DNA of the CDR3 is TGTGCCAGCAGTTTATCCCCTTGCCAGGGATCTGGCTCTGGGGCCAACGTCCTGACTTTC. Protein sequence: CASSLSPCQGSGSGANVLTF.